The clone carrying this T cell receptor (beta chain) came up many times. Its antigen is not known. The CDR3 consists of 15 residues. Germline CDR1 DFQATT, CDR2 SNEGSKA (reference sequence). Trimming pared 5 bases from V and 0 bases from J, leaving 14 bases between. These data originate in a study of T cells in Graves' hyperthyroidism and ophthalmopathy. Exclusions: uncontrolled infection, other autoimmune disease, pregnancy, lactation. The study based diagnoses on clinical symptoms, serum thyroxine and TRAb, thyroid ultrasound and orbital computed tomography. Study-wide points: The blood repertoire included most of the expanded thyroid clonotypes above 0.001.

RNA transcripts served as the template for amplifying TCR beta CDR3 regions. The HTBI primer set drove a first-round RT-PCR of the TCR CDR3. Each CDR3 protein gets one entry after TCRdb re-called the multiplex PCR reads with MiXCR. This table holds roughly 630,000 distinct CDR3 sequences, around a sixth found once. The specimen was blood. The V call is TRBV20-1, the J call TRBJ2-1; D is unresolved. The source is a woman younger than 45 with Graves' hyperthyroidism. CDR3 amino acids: CSALPTEVSYNEQFF. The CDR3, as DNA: TGCAGTGCTCTCCCCACCGAAGTCTCCTACAATGAGCAGTTCTTC.